The rows below give T cell receptor beta chains drawn from one sample of a study of a mutant IDH1 vaccine in newly diagnosed glioma. The repertoire was sequenced with immunoSEQ multiplex PCR; TCRdb's copy has only in-frame clones and lacks some. This sample yields some 35,000 clones, of which 75% to 85% are seen a single time; 12% belongs to the top ten. Their antigens are not known. The sequenced sample was PBMCs, obtained from a glioma patient whose treatment included an IDH1 peptide vaccine. Every receptor here comes from a man aged 45-65 years with glioma. Both conserved end residues are part of each CDR3. D genes are given only for firm matches. Clone size is stated in some rows and not others, as once, few, many or a class when expanded.

V,D,J,size,DNA,CDR3
TRBV10-3,NA,TRBJ2-6,NA,TGTGCCATCAGGAAGGGGTCCGGGACATCTTCTGGGGCCAACGTCCTGACTTTC,CAIRKGSGTSSGANVLTF
TRBV5-1,TRBD2,TRBJ2-3,NA,TGCGCCAGCAGCTGGGGACTAGCCCCAGATACGCAGTATTTT,CASSWGLAPDTQYF
TRBV6-5,NA,TRBJ2-5,NA,TGTGCCAGCAGTTACGGGGACGGGGGTGGAGAGACCCAGTACTTC,CASSYGDGGGETQYF
TRBV7-9,TRBD2,TRBJ2-3,NA,TGTGCCAGCAGCAAACTTAGCGGGGGGGCCGGAGATACGCAGTATTTT,CASSKLSGGAGDTQYF
TRBV6-5,NA,TRBJ2-7,NA,TGTGCCAGCAGTTACTCGAGAGAGTTCTACGAGCAGTACTTC,CASSYSREFYEQYF
TRBV6-1,NA,TRBJ2-5,NA,TGTGCCAGCAGTGAACCCGGGGTGAGCGAGACCCAGTACTTC,CASSEPGVSETQYF
TRBV19,TRBD2,TRBJ2-1,NA,TGTGCCAGTAGTACTCTGACTAGCGCGGTCTTGAATGAGCAGTTCTTC,CASSTLTSAVLNEQFF
TRBV19,TRBD1,TRBJ1-1,NA,TGTGCCAGTAGTCAGGGGGATTTGAACACTGAAGCTTTCTTT,CASSQGDLNTEAFF
TRBV7-2,TRBD2,TRBJ2-3,once,TGTGCCAGCAGCTTATGGGACGGGAGGGCCACAGATACGCAGTATTTT,CASSLWDGRATDTQYF
TRBV7-9,NA,TRBJ2-7,NA,TGTGCCAGCAGCCCCGGACAACTCTACGAGCAGTACTTC,CASSPGQLYEQYF
TRBV10-3,TRBD1,TRBJ2-5,NA,TGTGCCATCAGCGGGACAGGGGATCGGGAGACCCAGTACTTC,CAISGTGDRETQYF
TRBV20-1,TRBD1,TRBJ1-1,NA,TGCAGGGAGGGACAGGGGCGTCCCTTCTTT,CREGQGRPFF
TRBV27,NA,TRBJ2-5,NA,TGTGCCAGCAGTTTACGCCACCAACAAGAGACCCAGTACTTC,CASSLRHQQETQYF
TRBV2,TRBD2,TRBJ2-1,NA,TGTGCCAGCAGCCGGGGGGCTAGCGGGGGGTTGGATGAGCAGTTCTTC,CASSRGASGGLDEQFF
TRBV2,NA,TRBJ2-7,NA,TGTGCCAGCAGGGACCTAGTGGGGAGTCCCTACGAGCAGTACTTC,CASRDLVGSPYEQYF
TRBV5-6,NA,TRBJ2-7,NA,TGTGCCAGCAGGACCGTGGACAGTAACTACGAGCAGTACTTC,CASRTVDSNYEQYF
TRBV18,TRBD1,TRBJ2-2,NA,TGTGCCAGCTCACTCGGGACAGACCACACCGGGGAGCTGTTTTTT,CASSLGTDHTGELFF